One and the same sample provided the 17 T cell receptor beta chains below, sequenced in a study of blood T cell repertoires in COVID-19. The repertoire was sequenced with immunoSEQ multiplex PCR; TCRdb's copy has only in-frame clones and lacks some. The sample lists some 290,000 clones, 70% to 90% occurring once. The sequenced sample consisted of peripheral blood. These receptors were obtained from a man between 60 and 75 years old who had recovered from COVID-19.

This sequence joins TRBV15 and TRBJ2-1; tentative D call: TRBD2 (5 bases). V lost 0 bases and J lost 6, with 9 bases in between. Germline lookup yields CDR1 LNHNV and CDR2 YYDKDF (reference sequence). CDR3 length: 14 residues. The CDR3 DNA reads as TGTGCCACCAGCAGAGATTTGGCGGGCAATGAGCAGTTCTTC. Protein product: CATSRDLAGNEQFF.

The chain links TRBV5-1 to TRBJ2-5; weak D call: TRBD2 (7 bases). Deletions cut 4 bases from V and 2 bases from J, with 12 bases between. Germline-derived CDR1 and CDR2 are SGHRS and YFSETQ. The CDR3 totals 14 residues. The CDR3 reads CASSPGGQQETQYF. The CDR3 bases are TGCGCCAGCAGCCCCGGGGGGCAACAAGAGACCCAGTACTTC. Together with reference TRBV5-1 and TRBJ2-5, the CDR3 gives the full variable domain: KAGVTQTPRYLIKTRGQQVTLSCSPISGHRSVSWYQQTPGQGLQFLFEYFSETQRNKGNFPGRFSGRQFSNSRSEMNVSTLELGDSALYLCASSPGGQQETQYFGPGTRLLVL.

This rearrangement joins TRBV29-1 to TRBJ2-7; 9 bases are a match to TRBD1. Losses at the gene ends were 5 bases for V and 5 bases for J; bases not matched to a gene: 10. Looked up from germline, CDR1 is SQVTM and CDR2 is ANQGSEA. The CDR3 is 14 amino acids. The CDR3 region is CSVSSGTGTHEQYF. The CDR3 coding sequence is TGCAGCGTTTCATCCGGGACAGGGACCCACGAGCAGTACTTC.

The genes are TRBV25-1 and TRBJ1-2, with TRBD1 matching over 9 bases. This CDR3 has 13 residues. The germline V gene encodes CDR1 MGHDK and CDR2 SYGVNS. The V and J ends lost 7 bases and 3 bases, in that order; junction bases with no gene match: 3. As DNA, the CDR3 is TGTGCCAGCAACAGGGGGCCCGACTATGGCTACACCTTC. It translates to CASNRGPDYGYTF.

V is TRBV27 and J is TRBJ1-1; D perhaps matches TRBD1 (5 bases). Per the germline V gene, CDR1 is MNHEY and CDR2 is SMNVEV (reference sequence). The CDR3 spans 13 residues. V was cut by 3 bases and J by 4 bases, with 9 bases left in between. The CDR3 spells CASSLLGGTEAFF. CDR3 coding DNA: TGTGCCAGCAGTTTGTTGGGGGGCACTGAAGCTTTCTTT.

The chain carries TRBV28 and TRBJ2-2, with 9 bases identical to TRBD1. J gave up 1 base and V 6 bases, and 0 bases lay outside the gene matches. Germline loops: CDR1 MDHEN, CDR2 SYDVKM. The CDR3 contains 14 residues. CDR3 loop: CASRTGGNTGELFF. The CDR3 DNA reads as TGTGCCAGCAGGACAGGGGGGAACACCGGGGAGCTGTTTTTT.

This clone was seen only once. This chain connects TRBV11-2 to TRBJ2-7; D gene uncertain. The CDR3 totals 14 residues. V lost 5 bases, J lost 6 bases, and 17 bases lay in between. The V gene's germline CDR1 is SGHAT and CDR2 FQNNGV. The CDR3 is CASSPTQVRREQYF. The CDR3 nucleotides read TGTGCCAGCAGCCCGACGCAGGTTCGGCGCGAGCAGTACTTC.

The chain has TRBV2 and TRBJ2-7; 8 nucleotides match TRBD2. This CDR3 is 15 amino acids long. Germline V gene data show CDR1 as SNHLY and CDR2 as FYNNEI. V was clipped by 6 bases and J by 0 bases; unmatched bases: 7. DNA of the CDR3: TGTGCCAGCAGCTCCGAGCGGGGGAGCTCCTACGAGCAGTACTTC. This encodes CASSSERGSSYEQYF.

As concerns this clone: One end of the junction varies from germline; a read error may be responsible. The gene calls are TRBV29-1 and TRBJ2-5; TRBD2 is a possible D gene (6 bases). CDR1 SQVTM and CDR2 ANQGSEA come from the germline V gene. The CDR3 contains 13 residues. The CDR3 sequence is CSIEEGLGQTQYF. CDR3 coding DNA: TGCAGCATTGAGGAGGGGTTGGGGCAGACCCAGTACTTC.

The chain recombines TRBV29-1 with TRBJ2-3, with TRBD1 identical over 8 bases. In germline, CDR1 is SQVTM, CDR2 ANQGSEA. The CDR3 spans 13 residues. Trimming took 7 bases from V and 6 from J; bases not matched to a gene: 9. This CDR3 reads CSAVRGQADTQYF. The CDR3 bases are TGCAGCGCCGTCCGGGGACAGGCGGATACGCAGTATTTT.

The V gene is TRBV9, the J gene TRBJ1-1; D uncertain. Germline V gene sequence: CDR1 SGDLS, CDR2 YYNGEE. The CDR3 runs 14 residues. V lost 2 bases, J lost 1 base, and 9 bases lay in between. Here the CDR3 reads CASSVLTENTEAFF. The CDR3, as DNA: TGTGCCAGCAGCGTCCTAACAGAGAACACTGAAGCTTTCTTT.

This clone was picked up many times. Other DNA sequences within the sample encode an identical CDR3. The CDR3: CASSFNSYEQYF. The CDR3 nucleotides read TGCGCCAGCAGCTTTAATTCCTACGAGCAGTACTTC. V gene TRBV5-1 combines with J gene TRBJ2-7; D is unresolved. Trimming pared 2 bases from V and 1 base from J, leaving 4 bases between. The CDR3 extends over 12 amino acids. Germline V CDR1 and CDR2: SGHRS, YFSETQ.

The CDR3 nucleotides are TGTGCCAGCAGAAGGGGGGGGACTAGCGGAGATACGCAGTATTTT. Translation gives CASRRGGTSGDTQYF. This chain connects TRBV7-6 to TRBJ2-3; 11 nucleotides align to TRBD2. Germline lookup yields CDR1 SGHVS and CDR2 FNYEAQ. This CDR3 is 15 amino acids long. The J segment lost 5 bases and the V segment lost 6 bases, leaving 7 bases of the junction unmatched.

The rearrangement uses TRBV6-5 and TRBJ2-7, with 8 nucleotides matching TRBD2. The length of the CDR3 is 15 residues. Germline V CDR1 and CDR2: MNHEY, SVGAGI. The J segment lost 3 bases and the V segment lost 0 bases, leaving 4 bases of the junction unmatched. Here the CDR3 reads CASSYSSGAFYEQYF. For the CDR3, the DNA is TGTGCCAGCAGTTACTCTAGCGGGGCGTTCTACGAGCAGTACTTC.

This clone has just a few counts. The chain carries TRBV15 and TRBJ1-3; D uncertain. Trimming left V 2 bases short and J 4 bases short, with 12 bases between. Germline CDR1 reads LNHNV; CDR2 reads YYDKDF (reference sequence). The CDR3 has 15 residues. The CDR3 coding sequence is TGTGCCACCAGCAGACCAAGGATGGGCGGAAACACCATATATTTT. Amino acids: CATSRPRMGGNTIYF.

The V gene is TRBV28, the J gene TRBJ1-3; 9 bases are a match to TRBD1. The CDR3 is 15 residues long. Germline values: CDR1 MDHEN, CDR2 SYDVKM. With V trimmed by 5 bases and J by 2 bases, 4 bases remained unmatched. CDR3 sequence reads: CASSPRDRAGNTIYF. The CDR3 nucleotides read TGTGCCAGCAGTCCCCGGGACAGGGCTGGAAACACCATATATTTT.

The rearrangement links TRBV6-5 to TRBJ1-5; tentative D call: TRBD1 (5 bases). V was cut by 7 bases and J by 6 bases, with 19 bases left in between. This CDR3 has 15 amino acids. Germline V gene data show CDR1 as MNHEY and CDR2 as SVGAGI. Here the CDR3 reads CASIRQPDGGQPQHF. CDR3 sequence (DNA): TGTGCCAGCATCAGACAGCCCGACGGGGGTCAGCCCCAGCATTTT.